The rows below give T cell receptor beta chains drawn from one sample of a study of radiotherapy plus CTLA-4 blockade in lung cancer. Profiling relied on immunoSEQ multiplex PCR, and the TCRdb table lists in-frame clones only, not all of them. The sample comprises fewer than 40,000 clones, around 70% of which are singletons, and around 5.1% rests with the top ten. The sample was peripheral blood, taken from a patient treated with radiotherapy plus ipilimumab. These receptors all come from a human donor with non-small cell lung cancer whose response to radiotherapy plus ipilimumab could not be evaluated. Both conserved end residues are part of each CDR3. Each record gives: clone size, D gene, J gene, V gene, CDR3 protein, CDR3 DNA. D genes are given only for firm matches. Some rows have no size entry. The others give once, few or many, or a class for an expanded clone.

NA | TRBD2 | TRBJ2-5 | TRBV5-1 | CASNEGGGLPGGTQYF | TGCGCCAGCAACGAAGGCGGGGGGCTACCGGGAGGGACCCAGTACTTC
NA | NA | TRBJ2-5 | TRBV30 | CAWEQGWRETQYF | TGTGCCTGGGAACAGGGATGGAGAGAGACCCAGTACTTC
NA | TRBD1 | TRBJ1-2 | TRBV19 | CASSDRGSYGYTF | TGTGCCAGTAGTGACAGGGGAAGCTATGGCTACACCTTC
NA | NA | TRBJ2-5 | TRBV6-5 | CASSYSVQRVQETQYF | TGTGCCAGCAGTTACTCGGTCCAGCGAGTACAAGAGACCCAGTACTTC
NA | TRBD2 | TRBJ2-1 | TRBV10-1 | CAHGLAGGLYNEQFF | TGCGCCCATGGACTAGCGGGAGGGCTCTACAATGAGCAGTTCTTC
NA | TRBD1 | TRBJ2-7 | TRBV15 | CATSRWDRDEQYF | TGTGCCACCAGCAGATGGGACAGGGACGAGCAGTACTTC
few | NA | TRBJ1-1 | TRBV15 | CATSREEDTEAFF | TGTGCCACCAGCAGAGAGGAGGACACTGAAGCTTTCTTT
NA | NA | TRBJ1-1 | TRBV5-1 | CASSGQGNTEAFF | TGCGCCAGCAGCGGGCAGGGCAACACTGAAGCTTTCTTT
NA | TRBD2 | TRBJ2-3 | TRBV2 | CASSQTSGASTDTQYF | TGTGCCAGCAGTCAGACTAGCGGAGCCAGCACAGATACGCAGTATTTT
NA | TRBD1 | TRBJ2-7 | TRBV2 | CASRSRSAGGYSYEQYF | TGTGCCAGCAGATCCAGAAGTGCAGGGGGCTACTCCTACGAGCAGTACTTC
few | TRBD1 | TRBJ1-1 | TRBV30 | CAWSRSHSNPALDRGAFF | TGTGCCTGGAGCCGATCCCATTCCAACCCTGCCCTAGACAGGGGAGCTTTCTTT
NA | NA | TRBJ2-5 | TRBV7-2 | CASSLLGGSMKTQYF | TGTGCCAGCAGCTTATTGGGGGGAAGCATGAAGACCCAGTACTTC